One and the same sample provided the 18 T cell receptor beta chains below, sequenced in a study of CD8+CD57+ T cells in acquired aplastic anemia. All sequencing subjects had displayed CD8+CD57+ cell expansion on flow cytometry. Genomic DNA provided the template from which TCR beta VDJ and CDR3 profiles were obtained. MiXCR, run by TCRdb on the reads, gives a single entry per CDR3 protein. The data contain about 180,000 distinct CDR3 sequences, 55% to 65% of them singletons. The source material was sorted CD4+, CD8+, or CD8+CD57+ T cells (not recorded which) from PBMCs. Source of these receptors: a human donor with aplastic anemia.

This clonotype was found a few times. The chain has TRBV27 and TRBJ1-1; tentatively, D is TRBD1 (5 bases). Between the trimmed V and J ends, which lost 2 bases and 1 base, there was a span of 11 bases. From germline, CDR1 is MNHEY and CDR2 SMNVEV (reference sequence). This CDR3 contains 15 residues. CDR3 sequence (DNA): TGTGCCAGCAGTTTAGACCGGGGCAGGAACACTGAAGCTTTCTTT. It codes for CASSLDRGRNTEAFF.

This chain links TRBV6-2 or TRBV6-3 with TRBJ2-4, with 7 bases that match TRBD1. This CDR3 spans 15 amino acids. The V and J ends lost 6 bases and 7 bases, in that order; junction bases with no gene match: 12. Germline V gene sequence: CDR1 MNHEY, CDR2 SVGEGT. The CDR3 coding sequence is TGTGCCAGCAGCCTTCTCCTTACAGGGGAGAACATTCAGTACTTC. Protein sequence: CASSLLLTGENIQYF.

This clonotype has only a few counts. This chain uses TRBV20-1 with TRBJ2-7, with D unclear. This CDR3 is built from 14 residues. Germline CDR1 and CDR2: DFQATT and SNEGSKA (reference sequence). CDR3: CSPLNLGGSYEQYF. The CDR3 coding sequence is TGCAGCCCCCTTAATTTGGGCGGATCCTACGAGCAGTACTTC.

The DNA for the CDR3 is TGTGCCAGCAGCTTATGGGACCCCCGTATACAGGGTACGCAGTATTTT. Its protein is CASSLWDPRIQGTQYF. V and J are TRBV7-2 and TRBJ2-3; possible D gene TRBD1, 6 bases. Germline V gene data show CDR1 as SGHTA and CDR2 as FQGNSA. This CDR3 comprises 16 residues. Deletions cut 2 bases from V and 8 bases from J, with 20 bases between. Full variable domain (rest looked up from reference TRBV7-2 and TRBJ2-3): GAGVSQSPSNKVTEKGKDVELRCDPISGHTALYWYRQSLGQGLEFLIYFQGNSAPDKSGLPSDRFSAERTGGSVSTLTIQRTQQEDSAVYLCASSLWDPRIQGTQYFGPGTRLTVL.

This clonotype was observed at least ten times. The chain employs TRBV5-1 and TRBJ1-1; 8 bases are shared with TRBD1. The CDR3 sequence is 17 residues long. V trimming: 4 bases; J trimming: 3 bases; junction bases outside the gene matches: 14. CDR1 SGHRS and CDR2 YFSETQ come from the germline V gene. The CDR3 loop is CASSRPGASTGDTEAFF. DNA of the CDR3: TGCGCCAGCAGCCGTCCGGGGGCTTCGACAGGGGACACTGAAGCTTTCTTT.

This clonotype has at least ten counts. The genes are TRBV9 and TRBJ1-2; TRBD1 matches at 8 bases. The length of the CDR3 is 15 residues. J lost 4 bases, V lost 3 bases, and 8 bases had no gene match. In germline, CDR1 is SGDLS, CDR2 YYNGEE. The CDR3 protein is CASSADRGGSYGYTF. CDR3 nucleotides: TGTGCCAGCAGCGCTGACAGGGGAGGAAGCTATGGCTACACCTTC.

The chain combines TRBV20-1 with TRBJ2-5, with D unclear. The end of the DNA is better explained by TRBJ2-7, so the J call may be wrong. The CDR3 length is 14 residues. Germline V gives CDR1 DFQATT, CDR2 SNEGSKA (reference sequence). The CDR3 DNA follows: TGCAGTGCTAGGGCGAGTCAGGCAATCTACGAGCAGTACTTC. Amino acids: CSARASQAIYEQYF.

This chain uses TRBV19 with TRBJ2-2; 7 positions agree with TRBD1. CDR3 length: 13 residues. CDR1 LNHDA and CDR2 SQIVND come from the germline V gene (reference sequence). V was clipped by 8 bases and J by 3 bases; unmatched bases: 3. The CDR3 is CASRQGDTGELFF. CDR3 DNA sequence: TGTGCCAGTCGACAGGGTGACACCGGGGAGCTGTTTTTT. Full variable domain (rest looked up from reference TRBV19 and TRBJ2-2): DGGITQSPKYLFRKEGQNVTLSCEQNLNHDAMYWYRQDPGQGLRLIYYSQIVNDFQKGDIAEGYSVSREKKESFPLTVTSAQKNPTAFYLCASRQGDTGELFFGEGSRLTVL.

The chain is built from TRBV19 and TRBJ1-2; D might be TRBD1 (6 bases). V was cut by 2 bases and J by 3 bases, with 10 bases left in between. The germline V gene encodes CDR1 LNHDA and CDR2 SQIVND (reference sequence). The CDR3 is 14 amino acids. CDR3 amino acids: CASSIRGGDYGYTF. CDR3 DNA: TGTGCCAGTAGTATAAGAGGGGGGGACTATGGCTACACCTTC. The full variable domain, rest sourced from reference TRBV19 and TRBJ1-2, is DGGITQSPKYLFRKEGQNVTLSCEQNLNHDAMYWYRQDPGQGLRLIYYSQIVNDFQKGDIAEGYSVSREKKESFPLTVTSAQKNPTAFYLCASSIRGGDYGYTFGSGTRLTVV.

The chain joins TRBV7-2 to TRBJ2-5; weak D call: TRBD1 (5 bases). This CDR3 is built from 16 residues. V lost 1 base to trimming and J lost 0 bases, with 12 bases between them. Germline assignment: CDR1 SGHTA and CDR2 FQGNSA. The CDR3 nucleotides read TGTGCCAGCAGCTTAGGGGCGGCAGGGTACCAAGAGACCCAGTACTTC. It yields the protein CASSLGAAGYQETQYF.

The chain uses TRBV15 and TRBJ1-1; no clear D gene. V was cut by 2 bases and J by 3 bases, with 4 bases left in between. CDR1 and CDR2 from the germline V gene are LNHNV and YYDKDF (reference sequence). This CDR3 has 12 amino acids. The CDR3 protein is CATSRRDTEAFF. The CDR3 region has the DNA TGTGCCACCAGCAGACGGGACACTGAAGCTTTCTTT.

V gene TRBV7-8 combines with J gene TRBJ1-1, with 7 bases identical to TRBD1. The CDR3 contains 14 residues. CDR1 and CDR2 (germline): SGHVS, FQNEAQ. The V gene end was trimmed by 4 bases and the J gene end by 4 bases; junction bases not matched to a gene: 6. This chain's CDR3 is CASSSRQGPTEAFF. The CDR3 DNA sequence: TGTGCCAGCAGCTCTCGACAGGGTCCCACTGAAGCTTTCTTT.

This sequence joins TRBV10-1 and TRBJ2-1, with D possibly TRBD2 on 6 matching bases. V was pared by 4 bases and J by 7 bases, with 20 bases between. The CDR3 length is 16 residues. CDR1 WNHNN and CDR2 SYGVQD come from the germline V gene (reference sequence). CDR3 bases: TGCGCCAGCAGTGCATTATCGTGGAGAGCGGGTAATGAGCAGTTCTTC. The encoded protein is CASSALSWRAGNEQFF.

This clonotype was counted many times. The chain combines TRBV20-1 with TRBJ1-1; D remains ambiguous. CDR3 length: 11 amino acids. Trimming removed 3 bases at V and 6 bases at J, with 8 bases between. From germline, CDR1 is DFQATT and CDR2 SNEGSKA (reference sequence). The DNA of the CDR3 is TGCAGTGCTAGGAGAGCTCCTGAAGCTTTCTTT. Its translation is CSARRAPEAFF.

J is TRBJ2-7 and V is TRBV20-1; D is uncertain. V gave up 3 bases and J gave up 3 bases, with 6 bases separating them. CDR1 and CDR2 (germline): DFQATT, SNEGSKA (reference sequence). The CDR3 is 11 amino acids. The CDR3 is CSARILYEQYF. The DNA of the CDR3 is TGCAGTGCTAGGATCCTCTACGAGCAGTACTTC.

A note on this clonotype: This clone may be a read error of a much larger clone one base away. This chain connects TRBV2 to TRBJ2-7; tentative D call: TRBD1 (5 bases). The CDR3 length is 15 residues. Germline lookup yields CDR1 SNHLY and CDR2 FYNNEI. The CDR3 region is CVSSLLARVGYEQYF. The CDR3 nucleotides are TGTGTCAGCAGTTTATTAGCCAGGGTCGGCTACGAGCAGTACTTC.

Points on this clonotype: A much larger clone lies one base from this, so it may be a read error. The chain employs TRBV20-1 and TRBJ1-2, with TRBD1 matching 7 bases. CDR1 and CDR2 from the germline V gene are DFQATT and SNEGSKA (reference sequence). Losses at the gene ends were 2 bases for V and 1 base for J; bases not matched to a gene: 7. This CDR3 contains 15 residues. The chain's CDR3 is CSARLWDRYNYGYTF. In DNA, the CDR3 is TGCAGTGCTAGACTCTGGGACAGATATAACTATGGCTACACCTTC.

V is TRBV6-1 and J is TRBJ1-2; TRBD1 matches 11 bases. Per the germline V gene, CDR1 is MNHNS and CDR2 is SASEGT. The V segment lost 6 bases and the J segment 5 bases; nucleotides outside the gene matches: 11. This CDR3 region has 16 residues. In DNA, the CDR3 is TGTGCCAGCAGGGACAGGGGGCCTCTTCTGAGGTATGGCTACACCTTC. Its protein is CASRDRGPLLRYGYTF.